The clone carrying this TCR beta chain was detected only once. The source of the sample is a study of T cell responses to AZD1222 COVID-19 vaccine. Unmatched junction bases numbered 8, after V lost 4 bases and J lost 3 bases. This CDR3 is 16 amino acids long. CDR1 and CDR2 from the germline V gene are SGHAT and FQNNGV. TCRdb's table, derived via immunoSEQ multiplex PCR, lists solely in-frame clones and lacks some. The sample carries more than 80,000 clones, roughly 92% recorded once. V is TRBV11-2 and J is TRBJ2-1, with 8 bases fitting TRBD1. Source: peripheral blood, taken 28 days after the second AZD1222 dose. This TCR was recovered from an adult who received the AZD1222 COVID-19 vaccine. DNA for the CDR3: TGTGCCAGCAGCTCTGCAGGGGGCCTAGTCTACAATGAGCAGTTCTTC. It codes for CASSSAGGLVYNEQFF.